This TCR beta chain was obtained from a study of T cells after yellow fever vaccination. General observations from the study: Some clonotypes, a small share, were shared between CD4 and CD8 compartments.

Only a few counts were recorded for this clonotype. Antigen specificity is unknown. The CDR3 runs 18 residues. Germline V gives CDR1 SGHRS, CDR2 YFSETQ. J lost 1 base, V lost 6 bases, and 14 bases had no gene match. 5'RACE template switching generated TCR cDNA, adding a universal primer site and UMIs. TCRdb independently ran MiXCR on the 5' RACE reads; one entry per CDR3 protein. The sample shows roughly 120,000 distinct CDR3 sequences, approximately 7.1% of them seen only once. The chain employs TRBV5-1 and TRBJ2-3; 10 nucleotides align to TRBD2. The sequencing used CD4+ T cells sorted from PBMCs, collected roughly 45 days after the first yellow fever vaccination. This sequence was found in a young man who received the YFV17D yellow fever vaccine. CDR3 sequence (DNA): TGCGCCAGCACCCAGCTAGCGGGGGCCGCCTTCCGCACAGATACGCAGTATTTT. Translated: CASTQLAGAAFRTDTQYF.